This TCR beta chain was obtained from a study of T cells after yellow fever vaccination. Study-level information: Some fractions had low cell numbers, and these were prepared with SMART-Seq v4 Ultra Low Input.

Study-wide points: Weaker, the secondary response had a peak occurring faster, on day 5 versus 15. Post-booster repertoires contained most primary-vaccination clones again (96% CD4, about 90% CD8).

A remark on this clonotype: Its target is not known.

Template switching by 5'RACE produced TCR cDNA, adding a universal primer site and UMIs. Via MiXCR, TCRdb re-called the 5' RACE reads, giving one row per CDR3 protein. The sample lists 500,000 to 650,000 distinct CDR3 sequences; about 12% were seen once. The receptor was isolated from a man aged 25 to 40 who received the YFV17D yellow fever vaccine. The sample here was PBMCs, taken on the day of the yellow fever booster vaccination.

The CDR3 DNA sequence: TGTGCCAGCAGTTACTCGAAACCGATCCTAGCGGGGGGCTCCTACGAGCAGTACTTC. It yields the protein CASSYSKPILAGGSYEQYF. This chain uses TRBV6-5 with TRBJ2-7, with 11 positions matching TRBD2. The J segment lost 0 bases and the V segment lost 0 bases, leaving 10 bases of the junction unmatched. The germline CDR1 and CDR2 sequences are MNHEY and SVGAGI. The CDR3 length is 19 residues.